The rows below give T cell receptor beta chains drawn from one sample of a study of identical twins. TCRdb re-derived calls from the 5' RACE reads in MiXCR, one entry per CDR3 protein. The top ten hold more than 0.75% of the sample, which has approximately 620,000 distinct CDR3 sequences, more than 6.5% seen once. These same data were also listed under a study on yellow fever vaccine responses in identical twins.

The specimen was PBMCs. All receptors derive from a woman under 30 in good health. Both conserved end residues are part of each CDR3. Fields, in order: J gene, CDR3 length, clone size, D gene, V gene, CDR3 protein, CDR3 DNA. A D gene is named only where the DNA matches it firmly. Some rows mark clone size as missing; the rest say once, few, many or name a class of expanded clone.

TRBJ2-2,13,-,-,TRBV30,CAWRGSGAGELFF,TGTGCCTGGAGGGGAAGTGGGGCCGGGGAGCTGTTTTTT
TRBJ2-7,14,few,TRBD1,TRBV20-1,CSARRQGATYEQYF,TGCAGTGCTAGACGGCAGGGGGCGACCTACGAGCAGTACTTC
TRBJ2-5,18,-,TRBD2,TRBV12-3/TRBV12-4,CASSLRGIAGGLQETQYF,TGTGCCAGCAGTTTAAGGGGTATTGCGGGGGGTTTACAAGAGACCCAGTACTTC
TRBJ2-4,15,many,-,TRBV27,CASSFYGSGENIQYF,TGTGCCAGCAGTTTTTACGGGAGTGGGGAAAACATTCAGTACTTC
TRBJ1-1,14,many,-,TRBV20-1,CSARSSPFNTEAFF,TGCAGTGCTAGATCGAGCCCTTTCAACACTGAAGCTTTCTTT
TRBJ2-2,15,-,-,TRBV6-1,CASSGVFRDTGELFF,TGTGCCAGCAGTGGGGTCTTCCGGGACACCGGGGAGCTGTTTTTT
TRBJ2-1,14,few,-,TRBV7-9,CASSFLGPWDEQFF,TGTGCCAGCAGCTTCCTAGGGCCTTGGGATGAGCAGTTCTTC
TRBJ2-5,15,-,TRBD2,TRBV2,CASSDLLAVKETQYF,TGTGCCAGCAGTGACTTACTAGCGGTAAAAGAGACCCAGTACTTC
TRBJ1-1,15,few,-,TRBV27,CASPGRAGLNTEAFF,TGTGCCAGCCCAGGTCGGGCGGGCTTGAACACTGAAGCTTTCTTT
TRBJ2-6,15,-,-,TRBV6-5,CASSIQVSGANVLTF,TGTGCCAGCAGTATACAGGTGTCTGGGGCCAACGTCCTGACTTTC
TRBJ2-3,15,few,-,TRBV5-1,CASSPGTLGTDTQYF,TGCGCCAGCAGCCCCGGGACATTAGGGACAGATACGCAGTATTTT
TRBJ2-1,11,-,-,TRBV6-2/TRBV6-3,CASSYSIEQFF,TGTGCCAGCAGTTACTCGATTGAGCAGTTCTTC
TRBJ2-3,13,few,-,TRBV13,CASSHRGGHTQYF,TGTGCCAGCAGTCATAGGGGCGGGCATACGCAGTATTTT
TRBJ2-5,20,few,TRBD2,TRBV2,CASSEALAGGQASQRETQYF,TGTGCCAGCAGTGAGGCACTAGCGGGGGGCCAGGCGTCCCAGCGAGAGACCCAGTACTTC
TRBJ1-2,13,few,-,TRBV19,CASRVGANYGYTF,TGTGCCAGTAGGGTCGGGGCGAACTATGGCTACACCTTC
TRBJ2-7,16,many,TRBD2,TRBV29-1,CSATQGLAGGSGEQYF,TGCAGCGCCACGCAGGGACTAGCGGGAGGGAGCGGCGAGCAGTACTTC
TRBJ2-7,19,-,TRBD1,TRBV3-1,CASSQSGTGSNSRTYEQYF,TGTGCCAGCAGCCAATCAGGGACAGGGTCTAATAGTAGGACCTACGAGCAGTACTTC
TRBJ2-5,17,-,TRBD2,TRBV29-1,CSVEGWTSGGTQETQYF,TGCAGCGTTGAAGGGTGGACTAGCGGGGGTACACAAGAGACCCAGTACTTC
TRBJ2-1,14,many,-,TRBV20-1,CSASRRVLGNEQFF,TGCAGTGCTAGCCGCAGGGTTTTGGGCAATGAGCAGTTCTTC
TRBJ2-7,16,many,-,TRBV3-1,CASSQVERAGFYEQYF,TGTGCCAGCAGCCAAGTGGAGAGGGCAGGGTTCTACGAGCAGTACTTC